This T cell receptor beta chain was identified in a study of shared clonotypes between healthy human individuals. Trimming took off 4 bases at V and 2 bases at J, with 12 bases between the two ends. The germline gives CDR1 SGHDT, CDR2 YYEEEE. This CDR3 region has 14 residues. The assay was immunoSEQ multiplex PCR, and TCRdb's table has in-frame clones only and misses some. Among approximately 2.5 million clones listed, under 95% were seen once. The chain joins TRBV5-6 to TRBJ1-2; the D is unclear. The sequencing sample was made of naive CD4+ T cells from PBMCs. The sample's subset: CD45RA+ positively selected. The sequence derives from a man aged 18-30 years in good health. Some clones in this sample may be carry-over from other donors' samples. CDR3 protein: CASSPRPGNYGYTF. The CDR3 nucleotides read TGTGCCAGCAGCCCTCGGCCGGGCAACTATGGCTACACCTTC. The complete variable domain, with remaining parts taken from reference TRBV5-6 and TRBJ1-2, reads DAGVTQSPTHLIKTRGQQVTLRCSPKSGHDTVSWYQQALGQGPQFIFQYYEEEERQRGNFPDRFSGHQFPNYSSELNVNALLLGDSALYLCASSPRPGNYGYTFGSGTRLTVV.